Presented here are 5 T cell receptor beta chains from one specimen sequenced in a study of blood T cell repertoires in COVID-19. The protocol was immunoSEQ multiplex PCR, while the TCRdb copy is restricted to in-frame clones and leaves out a portion. The table shows hundreds of thousands of clones, with 70% to 90% occurring only once. The source material was peripheral blood. The receptors stem from a woman aged 25-40 years with COVID-19, enrolled during active disease.

This clone has more than one count but fewer than ten. This sequence joins TRBV4-1 and TRBJ1-2, with a tentative D call TRBD1 (5 bases). This CDR3 contains 17 residues. V was pared by 4 bases and J by 4 bases, with 22 bases between. Germline V gene data show CDR1 as MGHRA and CDR2 as YSYEKL. The CDR3 DNA sequence: TGCGCCAGCAGCCCAACCTCGGGACTGCGGGAGGGCTATGGCTACACCTTC. Its protein product is CASSPTSGLREGYGYTF.

This clone was seen only once. V gene TRBV4-2 combines with J gene TRBJ2-3, with D possibly matching TRBD1 (6 bases). Per the germline V gene, CDR1 is LGHNA and CDR2 is YNFKEQ. This CDR3 is 14 amino acids long. The germline V and J ends were trimmed by 0 bases and 11 bases, with 15 bases remaining between them. The CDR3, as DNA: TGTGCCAGCAGCCAAGATGAAGGGGGACCGGGGCAGTATTTT. It encodes CASSQDEGGPGQYF.

This chain connects TRBV5-1 to TRBJ2-1; 11 bases line up with TRBD2. The J segment lost 5 bases and the V segment lost 4 bases, leaving 8 bases of the junction unmatched. Germline values: CDR1 SGHRS, CDR2 YFSETQ. CDR3 length: 16 amino acids. The CDR3, as DNA: TGCGCCAGCAGCCTCCTACTTAGCGGGAGGGACAATGAGCAGTTCTTC. This gives the protein CASSLLLSGRDNEQFF.

The sample holds one count of this clone. The chain uses TRBV7-9 and TRBJ2-1, with 9 bases aligning to TRBD2. The V and J ends lost 7 bases and 5 bases, in that order; junction bases with no gene match: 12. The CDR3 contains 16 residues. CDR1 and CDR2 from the germline V gene are SEHNR and FQNEAQ (reference sequence). CDR3: CASTLAAGGRDNEQFF. The CDR3 DNA is TGTGCCAGCACCCTAGCCGCGGGGGGGCGAGACAATGAGCAGTTCTTC.

This chain links TRBV28 with TRBJ2-7; D gene ambiguous. V lost 0 bases and J lost 1, with 7 bases in between. This CDR3 contains 14 residues. CDR1 is MDHEN and CDR2 is SYDVKM in the germline V gene. CDR3: CASSLWWRSYEQYF. In DNA, the CDR3 is TGTGCCAGCAGTTTATGGTGGCGGTCCTACGAGCAGTACTTC.